These 29 T cell receptor beta chains share one sample of origin, sequenced in a study of blood T cell repertoires in COVID-19 (TCRdb year 2020). Libraries were made using the immunoSEQ multiplex PCR assay. Held by TCRdb, this immuneACCESS table contains in-frame sequences only and omits some clones. Under half of the omission traces to an unresolved V gene where checked; the cause of the rest is unknown. Counted in this sample were around 300,000 clones; around 90% of them appeared once. The top ten clonotypes cover over 6% of the sample. Sequencing input: PBMCs or T cells enriched from blood (not recorded which). Receptors were obtained from a woman between 40 and 50 years old who had recovered from COVID-19.

The chain has TRBV11-2 and TRBJ1-1, with D unresolved. Looked up from germline, CDR1 is SGHAT and CDR2 is FQNNGV. Between the trimmed V and J ends, which lost 4 bases and 1 base, there was a span of 7 bases. This CDR3 region has 13 residues. The DNA for the CDR3 is TGTGCCAGCAGCTCCTACAGGAACACTGAAGCTTTCTTT. Protein sequence: CASSSYRNTEAFF.

The rearrangement links TRBV15 to TRBJ2-3; 7 bases align to TRBD2. Germline CDR1 is LNHNV and CDR2 is YYDKDF (reference sequence). Trimming cost V 5 bases and J 4 bases; bases outside gene matches: 12. The CDR3 contains 16 residues. CDR3 sequence: CATSEGAGVSSDTQYF. Here the CDR3 DNA reads TGTGCCACCAGCGAAGGGGCGGGAGTTTCCTCAGATACGCAGTATTTT.

J is TRBJ2-7 and V is TRBV11-2; D perhaps matches TRBD2 (5 bases). CDR3 length: 10 amino acids. Germline lookup yields CDR1 SGHAT and CDR2 FQNNGV. V was pared by 8 bases and J by 12 bases, with 14 bases between. CDR3 residues: CASGSAEVYF. The CDR3 region has the DNA TGTGCCAGCGGGAGTGCCGAGGTGTACTTC.

This chain links TRBV28 with TRBJ1-2; 8 bases map to TRBD1. Germline loops: CDR1 MDHEN, CDR2 SYDVKM. This CDR3 is 14 amino acids long. V shed 3 bases, J shed 5 bases, and the junction held 5 bases outside the gene matches. Here the CDR3 DNA reads TGTGCCAGCAGTTTGGCAGGGGGCCGGTATGGCTACACCTTC. It translates to CASSLAGGRYGYTF.

CDR3 bases: TGTGCCAGCAGTACCTACCGAGCTAACTATGGCTACACCTTC. It translates to CASSTYRANYGYTF. The chain recombines TRBV28 with TRBJ1-2; D gene ambiguous. The germline V gene has CDR1 MDHEN and CDR2 SYDVKM. The CDR3 spans 14 residues. Trimming removed 5 bases at V and 0 bases at J, with 10 bases between.

The rearrangement joins TRBV2 to TRBJ2-1, with 9 bases aligning to TRBD2. The CDR3 is made up of 16 amino acids. CDR1 SNHLY and CDR2 FYNNEI come from the germline V gene. The J segment lost 7 bases and the V segment lost 8 bases, leaving 15 bases of the junction unmatched. The CDR3 region is CASRGWREGRGNEQFF. CDR3 nucleotide sequence: TGTGCCAGCCGGGGATGGCGGGAGGGCCGAGGGAATGAGCAGTTCTTC.

V is TRBV13 and J is TRBJ2-4, with a weak D call TRBD2 (6 bases). Germline assignment: CDR1 PRHDT and CDR2 FYEKMQ (reference sequence). V lost 0 bases and J 0 bases, leaving 6 bases between the germline ends. The CDR3 consists of 15 residues. DNA of the CDR3: TGTGCCAGCAGCTTAGGGGGACTAGCCAAAAACATTCAGTACTTC. Translated, it gives CASSLGGLAKNIQYF.

This clone was seen just once. This sequence joins TRBV28 and TRBJ2-7; 10 nucleotides match TRBD1. After removal of 6 bases from V and 6 bases from J, the junction contained 5 bases not matched to a gene. Germline loops: CDR1 MDHEN, CDR2 SYDVKM. The CDR3 runs 13 residues. For the CDR3, the DNA is TGTGCCAGCAGCGAGACAGGGGGCTTCGAGCAGTACTTC. Amino acids: CASSETGGFEQYF.

V gene TRBV25-1 combines with J gene TRBJ2-5, with D perhaps matching TRBD1 (5 bases). This CDR3 comprises 17 residues. Looked up from germline, CDR1 is MGHDK and CDR2 is SYGVNS. Deletions cut 1 base from V and 1 base from J, with 16 bases between. The CDR3 loop reads CASSEWQGAAAQETQYF. In nucleotides, the CDR3 is TGTGCCAGCAGTGAATGGCAAGGGGCGGCGGCCCAAGAGACCCAGTACTTC. Full variable domain (outside the CDR3, taken from reference TRBV25-1 and TRBJ2-5): EADIYQTPRYLVIGTGKKITLECSQTMGHDKMYWYQQDPGMELHLIHYSYGVNSTEKGDLSSESTVSRIRTEHFPLTLESARPSHTSQYLCASSEWQGAAAQETQYFGPGTRLLVL.

The chain uses TRBV3-1 (or the pseudogene TRBV3-2) and TRBJ2-2; TRBD2 agrees at 9 bases. V lost 3 bases and J lost 0; bases outside the gene matches: 2. The V gene's germline CDR1 is LGHDT and CDR2 YNNKEL (reference sequence). The CDR3 totals 16 residues. CDR3 protein: CASSHSGGTNTGELFF. The CDR3 region has the DNA TGTGCCAGCAGCCATAGCGGGGGCACGAACACCGGGGAGCTGTTTTTT.

Concerning this clone itself: Other DNA variants within this sample encode the same CDR3. The V call is TRBV6-5, the J call TRBJ2-7; 9 bases agree with TRBD1. Germline-derived CDR1 and CDR2 are MNHEY and SVGAGI. CDR3 size: 15 residues. V lost 3 bases to trimming and J lost 4 bases; unmatched junction nucleotides: 7. The CDR3 reads CASSYSTGGPYEQYF. DNA for the CDR3: TGTGCCAGCAGTTATTCGACAGGGGGACCATACGAGCAGTACTTC.

This clone was detected once. V gene TRBV30 combines with J gene TRBJ2-5; weak D call: TRBD1 (7 bases). V was clipped by 4 bases and J by 0 bases, with 12 bases between them. The V gene's germline CDR1 is GTSNPN and CDR2 SVGIG (reference sequence). The CDR3 totals 14 residues. CDR3 nucleotides: TGTGCCTGGAATCGCGGGACAGACCAAGAGACCCAGTACTTC. It encodes CAWNRGTDQETQYF. Based on the CDR3 plus reference TRBV30 and TRBJ2-5, the full variable domain is SQTIHQWPATLVQPVGSPLSLECTVEGTSNPNLYWYRQAAGRGLQLLFYSVGIGQISSEVPQNLSASRPQDRQFILSSKKLLLSDSGFYLCAWNRGTDQETQYFGPGTRLLVL.

The chain is built from TRBV5-1 and TRBJ2-1, with D perhaps matching TRBD2 (6 bases). The V end lost 2 bases, the J end lost 4 bases, and 13 bases lay between the germline ends. Germline V gene data show CDR1 as SGHRS and CDR2 as YFSETQ. The CDR3 totals 15 residues. The CDR3 reads CASSFAGSLYNEQFF. In DNA form, the CDR3 reads TGCGCCAGCAGCTTTGCGGGATCGCTGTACAATGAGCAGTTCTTC.

The V and J genes are TRBV7-9 and TRBJ2-2; 10 bases fit TRBD2. Germline V CDR1 and CDR2: SEHNR, FQNEAQ (reference sequence). Trimming cost V 6 bases and J 8 bases; bases outside gene matches: 6. The CDR3 has 14 amino acids. The CDR3 loop is CASSYLLAGGELFF. The CDR3 coding sequence is TGTGCCAGCAGTTATTTACTAGCGGGAGGGGAGCTGTTTTTT. Using reference TRBV7-9 and TRBJ2-2 for the parts outside the CDR3, the full variable domain is DTGVSQNPRHKITKRGQNVTFRCDPISEHNRLYWYRQTLGQGPEFLTYFQNEAQLEKSRLLSDRFSAERPKGSFSTLEIQRTEQGDSAMYLCASSYLLAGGELFFGEGSRLTVL.

The sample holds a few counts of this clone. This same CDR3 is encoded by further DNA sequences in the sample. This CDR3 is CASSVGASSYNEQFF. The CDR3 DNA is TGTGCCAGCAGCGTGGGCGCGAGCTCCTACAATGAGCAGTTCTTC. The chain employs TRBV9 and TRBJ2-1; D unclear. V shed 2 bases and J shed 0 bases, with 9 bases lying between them. Germline CDR1 and CDR2: SGDLS and YYNGEE. The CDR3 runs 15 residues. Full variable domain (remainder filled in from reference TRBV9 and TRBJ2-1): DSGVTQTPKHLITATGQRVTLRCSPRSGDLSVYWYQQSLDQGLQFLIQYYNGEERAKGNILERFSAQQFPDLHSELNLSSLELGDSALYFCASSVGASSYNEQFFGPGTRLTVL.

This rearrangement joins TRBV5-1 to TRBJ2-1; 10 nucleotides match TRBD2. Germline assignment: CDR1 SGHRS and CDR2 YFSETQ. Germline trimming cut 0 bases from V and 6 bases from J; bases unmatched to any gene: 9. The CDR3 sequence is 17 residues long. CDR3 DNA: TGCGCCAGCAGCTTGGTGGTAGCGGGAGGAGTAGGCAATGAGCAGTTCTTC. This encodes CASSLVVAGGVGNEQFF.

The gene calls are TRBV2 and TRBJ1-5; D is undetermined. Germline CDR1 and CDR2: SNHLY and FYNNEI. Trimming shortened V by 3 bases and J by 4 bases, and 4 bases separated the two germline ends. This CDR3 is 12 amino acids long. CDR3 DNA sequence: TGTGCCAGCAGTGAGCGGAATCAGCCCCAGCATTTT. Translation: CASSERNQPQHF.

This clone appeared a single time. This chain joins TRBV10-3 and TRBJ1-1; 7 bases agree with TRBD1. This CDR3 is 13 amino acids long. The germline gives CDR1 ENHRY, CDR2 SYGVKD. After removal of 4 bases from V and 6 bases from J, the junction contained 5 bases not matched to a gene. CDR3 sequence: CAISGQGRAEAFF. The CDR3 DNA reads TGTGCCATCAGTGGACAGGGACGCGCTGAAGCTTTCTTT.

The chain is built from TRBV7-2 and TRBJ1-2, with D tentatively TRBD1 (6 bases). This CDR3 is 19 amino acids long. CDR1 and CDR2 (germline): SGHTA, FQGNSA. The V gene lost 1 base and the J gene lost 5 bases, with 26 bases spanning the gap. CDR3 coding DNA: TGTGCCAGCAGCTTAGTCTCGTCTGGGGCCAGGGGAGAGACTTATGGCTACACCTTC. It specifies CASSLVSSGARGETYGYTF.

This clone was seen a few times. This sequence joins TRBV28 and TRBJ1-5, with 8 positions matching TRBD1. From germline, CDR1 is MDHEN and CDR2 SYDVKM. With V trimmed by 4 bases and J by 0 bases, 11 bases remained unmatched. The CDR3 contains 18 residues. The CDR3 sequence: CASSSRQGIVSSNQPQHF. The DNA of the CDR3 is TGTGCCAGCAGTTCAAGACAGGGGATAGTGTCTAGCAATCAGCCCCAGCATTTT.

This chain connects TRBV10-2 to TRBJ2-1, with D possibly being TRBD1 (5 bases). Deletions cut 7 bases from V and 0 bases from J, with 10 bases between. Germline V lookup: CDR1 WSHSY, CDR2 SAAADI. CDR3 size: 14 residues. CDR3: CASTTGSSYNEQFF. The CDR3 DNA is TGCGCCAGCACCACAGGAAGCTCCTACAATGAGCAGTTCTTC.

J is TRBJ2-5 and V is TRBV7-2, with 9 bases identical to TRBD1. Germline V gene sequence: CDR1 SGHTA, CDR2 FQGNSA. V shed 4 bases and J 4 bases; nucleotides not matched to a gene: 7. CDR3 length: 15 amino acids. The CDR3 bases are TGTGCCAGCAGCTCGCAGACAGGGGGAAGAGAGACCCAGTACTTC. Amino acid sequence: CASSSQTGGRETQYF.

The chain uses TRBV9 and TRBJ1-2, with TRBD1 as a possible D gene (6 bases). Between the trimmed V and J ends, which lost 4 bases and 8 bases, there was a span of 15 bases. The CDR3 loop spans 13 amino acids. Germline V gene sequence: CDR1 SGDLS, CDR2 YYNGEE. In DNA, the CDR3 is TGTGCCAGCAGCCCACAGGGTATTGAGGGCTACACCTTC. As protein: CASSPQGIEGYTF.

Of note for this clone: This specimen includes other DNA sequences encoding the same CDR3. J is TRBJ1-2 and V is TRBV10-3; the D gene is possibly TRBD1 (6 bases). With 4 bases removed from V and 7 bases from J, the gap between germline ends came to 13 bases. The CDR3 is 13 amino acids. The germline CDR1 and CDR2 sequences are ENHRY and SYGVKD. CDR3 in amino acids: CAISVTGTSGYTF. CDR3 DNA sequence: TGTGCCATCAGTGTTACAGGGACGAGTGGCTACACCTTC.

This chain links TRBV11-3 with TRBJ2-1; 7 nucleotides align to TRBD2. The CDR3 runs 15 residues. V lost 0 bases to trimming and J lost 3 bases; unmatched junction nucleotides: 2. The germline V gene encodes CDR1 SGHNT and CDR2 YENEEA. The CDR3 protein is CASSLESSGYNEQFF. In DNA, the CDR3 is TGTGCCAGCAGCTTAGAGTCTAGCGGCTACAATGAGCAGTTCTTC.

J is TRBJ2-5 and V is TRBV7-9; no clear D. Trimming shortened V by 0 bases and J by 2 bases, and 4 bases separated the two germline ends. Germline V gene data show CDR1 as SEHNR and CDR2 as FQNEAQ (reference sequence). This CDR3 is built from 13 residues. CDR3 amino acids: CASSLAQQETQYF. CDR3 sequence (DNA): TGTGCCAGCAGCTTAGCCCAACAAGAGACCCAGTACTTC.

A few counts support this clone. This chain links TRBV19 with TRBJ2-1; 9 bases map to TRBD1. Germline lookup yields CDR1 LNHDA and CDR2 SQIVND (reference sequence). The CDR3 sequence is 16 residues long. The ends lost 9 bases at V and 7 bases at J; junction bases unmatched: 16. The CDR3 DNA reads as TGTGCCAGCGGGGGAAACAGGGGGCGCGTTAAAAATGAGCAGTTCTTC. As protein: CASGGNRGRVKNEQFF.

The chain is built from TRBV5-4 and TRBJ2-7; 8 bases line up with TRBD2. With V trimmed by 2 bases and J by 6 bases, 4 bases remained unmatched. The CDR3 spans 13 residues. Germline V gene data show CDR1 as SGHNT and CDR2 as YYREEE (reference sequence). The CDR3 region has the DNA TGTGCCAGCAGCTTTGCGGGGGGCCCCGAGCAGTACTTC. The encoded protein is CASSFAGGPEQYF.

This clone came up once. V and J are TRBV27 and TRBJ2-1; D is unclear. CDR3 length: 12 residues. In germline, CDR1 is MNHEY, CDR2 SMNVEV (reference sequence). This chain's CDR3 is CSSSGSYNEQFF. The CDR3 nucleotides read TGTTCTAGTTCGGGCTCCTACAATGAGCAGTTCTTC.